These 25 T cell receptor beta chains came from one sample sequenced in a study of cytomegalovirus exposure and HLA in healthy donors. The PCR used 60 Vbeta and 13 Jbeta primers. TCRdb's copy holds only in-frame clones and misses some; the assay was immunoSEQ multiplex PCR. Found here are some 130,000 clones, around four fifths of them singletons; the top ten hold around 7.8%. The specimen was PBMCs. All receptors come from a woman in her forties or fifties in good health and CMV-seropositive.

The chain joins TRBV6-5 to TRBJ1-2; 8 bases fit TRBD1. Germline trimming cut 6 bases from V and 8 bases from J; bases unmatched to any gene: 8. CDR1 and CDR2 from the germline V gene are MNHEY and SVGAGI. The CDR3 is made up of 13 amino acids. In nucleotides, the CDR3 is TGTGCCAGCAGCCTCGGACAGGGCGGCGGCTACACCTTC. Its translation: CASSLGQGGGYTF.

J is TRBJ2-1 and V is TRBV14, with a possible D match to TRBD1 (6 bases). The germline V and J ends were trimmed by 2 bases and 0 bases, with 14 bases remaining between them. This CDR3 spans 17 amino acids. Germline CDR1 SGHDN, CDR2 FVKESK. The CDR3: CASSQNNQGNSYNEQFF. The CDR3 nucleotides read TGTGCCAGCAGCCAAAATAACCAGGGGAACTCCTACAATGAGCAGTTCTTC.

This chain joins TRBV29-1 and TRBJ1-5, with 7 bases aligning to TRBD1. Germline CDR1 and CDR2: SQVTM and ANQGSEA. V lost 7 bases, J lost 6 bases, and 9 bases stayed unmatched. This CDR3 has 13 residues. The CDR3 spells CSATGVQGQPQHF. DNA for the CDR3: TGCAGCGCCACAGGGGTTCAAGGTCAGCCCCAGCATTTT. The full variable domain, in which reference TRBV29-1 and TRBJ1-5 provide the parts outside the CDR3, is SAVISQKPSRDICQRGTSLTIQCQVDSQVTMMFWYRQQPGQSLTLIATANQGSEATYESGFVIDKFPISRPNLTFSTLTVSNMSPEDSSIYLCSATGVQGQPQHFGDGTRLSIL.

The rearrangement joins TRBV6-1 to TRBJ1-5; D gene ambiguous. There are 15 residues in the CDR3. The V end lost 3 bases, the J end lost 0 bases, and 9 bases lay between the germline ends. Germline V gene data show CDR1 as MNHNS and CDR2 as SASEGT. The CDR3 DNA is TGTGCCAGCAGTGATCTGGCTTATAGCAATCAGCCCCAGCATTTT. This codes for CASSDLAYSNQPQHF.

The rearrangement links TRBV6-1 to TRBJ1-1; D gene ambiguous. Trimming took off 3 bases at V and 5 bases at J, with 13 bases between the two ends. The CDR3 is 14 residues long. Germline V gene sequence: CDR1 MNHNS, CDR2 SASEGT. The CDR3 DNA reads as TGTGCCAGCAGTGACGGCGGGCTTGGGACTGAAGCTTTCTTT. It encodes CASSDGGLGTEAFF.

The gene calls are TRBV4-2 and TRBJ2-3, with 13 bases lining up with TRBD2. CDR3 length: 19 amino acids. Germline CDR1 is LGHNA and CDR2 is YNFKEQ. The junction had 13 bases not matched to a gene; V was cut back by 2 bases and J by 5 bases. The CDR3 DNA is TGTGCCAGCAGCCAACCAGACCCTGGACTAGCGGGAGCCGTAGATACGCAGTATTTT. Translated: CASSQPDPGLAGAVDTQYF.

About this clone: Other DNA variants within this sample encode the same CDR3. The chain couples TRBV5-4 to TRBJ1-4; D uncertain. V was shortened by 3 bases and J by 0 bases, with 9 bases between the two germline ends. Germline V gene sequence: CDR1 SGHNT, CDR2 YYREEE (reference sequence). The CDR3 contains 15 residues. CDR3 sequence: CASSSGGTTNEKLFF. CDR3 sequence (DNA): TGTGCCAGCAGCTCGGGAGGTACAACTAATGAAAAACTGTTTTTT.

The chain recombines TRBV14 with TRBJ2-5; 7 bases match TRBD1. Germline V gene data show CDR1 as SGHDN and CDR2 as FVKESK. V trimming: 2 bases; J trimming: 1 base; junction bases outside the gene matches: 4. This CDR3 spans 15 amino acids. The CDR3 nucleotides are TGTGCCAGCAGCCAACTGGGACAGAGCCAAGAGACCCAGTACTTC. Protein product: CASSQLGQSQETQYF.

V gene TRBV7-8 combines with J gene TRBJ1-1, with 11 bases lining up with TRBD1. This CDR3 is 16 amino acids long. V shed 5 bases and J 5 bases; nucleotides not matched to a gene: 10. Germline assignment: CDR1 SGHVS and CDR2 FQNEAQ. CDR3 sequence reads: CASSPGQGALLTEAFF. CDR3 sequence (DNA): TGTGCCAGCAGCCCCGGACAGGGGGCCTTGCTGACTGAAGCTTTCTTT. Together with reference TRBV7-8 and TRBJ1-1, the CDR3 gives the full variable domain: GAGVSQSPRYKVAKRGQDVALRCDPISGHVSLFWYQQALGQGPEFLTYFQNEAQLDKSGLPSDRFFAERPEGSVSTLKIQRTQQEDSAVYLCASSPGQGALLTEAFFGQGTRLTVV.

The genes are TRBV6-1 and TRBJ1-1; D unresolved. V was clipped by 6 bases and J by 1 base, with 9 bases between them. In germline, CDR1 is MNHNS, CDR2 SASEGT. There are 13 residues in the CDR3. In DNA form, the CDR3 reads TGTGCCAGCAGCTCTCAGTGGAACACTGAAGCTTTCTTT. Amino acids: CASSSQWNTEAFF.

In nucleotides, the CDR3 is TGTGCCAGCAGCTTAGTGTACTCCTACGAGCAGTACTTC. Encoded protein: CASSLVYSYEQYF. The V and J genes are TRBV11-2 and TRBJ2-7; unclear D gene. With 1 base removed from V and 0 bases from J, the gap between germline ends came to 4 bases. This CDR3 is built from 13 residues. CDR1 is SGHAT and CDR2 is FQNNGV in the germline V gene.

The chain couples TRBV19 to TRBJ2-1; D unresolved. The germline V gene has CDR1 LNHDA and CDR2 SQIVND (reference sequence). Trimming shortened V by 9 bases and J by 2 bases, and 8 bases separated the two germline ends. The CDR3 length is 12 residues. CDR3 residues: CASTGPYNEQFF. The CDR3 DNA follows: TGTGCCAGCACCGGTCCCTACAATGAGCAGTTCTTC. The full variable domain, rest sourced from reference TRBV19 and TRBJ2-1, is DGGITQSPKYLFRKEGQNVTLSCEQNLNHDAMYWYRQDPGQGLRLIYYSQIVNDFQKGDIAEGYSVSREKKESFPLTVTSAQKNPTAFYLCASTGPYNEQFFGPGTRLTVL.

The rearrangement uses TRBV6-6 and TRBJ2-5; TRBD2 matches at 8 bases. The germline V gene encodes CDR1 MNHNY and CDR2 SVGAGI (reference sequence). This CDR3 is 16 amino acids long. The V and J ends lost 6 bases and 5 bases, in that order; junction bases with no gene match: 14. DNA of the CDR3: TGTGCCAGCAGCCATGGGCCGGGACTAGGGGTGGAGACCCAGTACTTC. It is translated as CASSHGPGLGVETQYF.

V and J are TRBV19 and TRBJ1-1; D uncertain. This CDR3 has 13 amino acids. Germline V lookup: CDR1 LNHDA, CDR2 SQIVND (reference sequence). V gave up 3 bases and J gave up 4 bases, with 9 bases separating them. CDR3 residues: CASSIQSSTEAFF. CDR3 nucleotide sequence: TGTGCCAGTAGTATCCAGTCTTCCACTGAAGCTTTCTTT. The full variable domain, completed using reference TRBV19 and TRBJ1-1, is DGGITQSPKYLFRKEGQNVTLSCEQNLNHDAMYWYRQDPGQGLRLIYYSQIVNDFQKGDIAEGYSVSREKKESFPLTVTSAQKNPTAFYLCASSIQSSTEAFFGQGTRLTVV.

The count of this clone is one. V gene TRBV30 combines with J gene TRBJ1-1, with a weak D call TRBD1 (6 bases). Looked up from germline, CDR1 is GTSNPN and CDR2 is SVGIG (reference sequence). This CDR3 region has 12 residues. The V and J ends lost 4 bases and 1 base respectively, with 7 bases between them. The CDR3 DNA sequence: TGTGCCTGGAACAGGGCGAACACTGAAGCTTTCTTT. Translation: CAWNRANTEAFF.

The V and J genes are TRBV4-1 and TRBJ2-1; 8 bases match TRBD2. The CDR3 covers 16 residues. Trimming cost V 2 bases and J 0 bases; bases outside gene matches: 3. In germline, CDR1 is MGHRA, CDR2 YSYEKL. CDR3 residues: CASSQLAGSSYNEQFF. The DNA for the CDR3 is TGCGCCAGCAGCCAACTAGCGGGTAGCTCCTACAATGAGCAGTTCTTC.

The chain recombines TRBV5-1 with TRBJ1-5; TRBD1 agrees at 8 bases. CDR3 length equals 15 residues. J gave up 4 bases and V 3 bases, and 6 bases lay outside the gene matches. In germline, CDR1 is SGHRS, CDR2 YFSETQ. CDR3 nucleotides: TGCGCCAGCAGCTGGACAGGGTGGGGGAATCAGCCCCAGCATTTT. Protein: CASSWTGWGNQPQHF.

The chain uses TRBV7-2 and TRBJ2-3; D remains unclear. V was cut by 1 base and J by 4 bases, with 6 bases left in between. Germline values: CDR1 SGHTA, CDR2 FQGNSA. The CDR3 contains 13 residues. The CDR3 DNA follows: TGTGCCAGCAGCTTAGGCCAGGCAGATACGCAGTATTTT. It codes for CASSLGQADTQYF.

The genes are TRBV4-2 and TRBJ2-7; D is perhaps TRBD1 (5 bases). The CDR3 covers 20 residues. V was shortened by 0 bases and J by 0 bases, with 24 bases between the two germline ends. Germline CDR1 is LGHNA and CDR2 is YNFKEQ. CDR3 DNA: TGTGCCAGCAGCCAAGAATTATCGGTGTTATTTCAGGGAAACTCCTACGAGCAGTACTTC. This sequence encodes CASSQELSVLFQGNSYEQYF.

The CDR3 sequence is CASKAGGTEAFF. The CDR3 DNA follows: TGTGCCAGCAAGGCAGGGGGCACTGAAGCTTTCTTT. This chain connects TRBV7-9 to TRBJ1-1; 7 nucleotides align to TRBD1. The CDR3 loop spans 12 amino acids. Trimming removed 7 bases from V and 4 bases from J; junction bases left unmatched: 3. The V gene's germline CDR1 is SEHNR and CDR2 FQNEAQ (reference sequence).

V gene TRBV6-1 combines with J gene TRBJ2-7, with D possibly matching TRBD2 (7 bases). This CDR3 comprises 15 residues. Germline CDR1 reads MNHNS; CDR2 reads SASEGT. The V and J ends lost 1 base and 6 bases respectively, with 16 bases between them. The CDR3 DNA reads TGTGCCAGCAGTGAAGTGACGGGGGGCAGGGGCGAGCAGTACTTC. Its translation is CASSEVTGGRGEQYF.

The chain employs TRBV7-9 and TRBJ2-5; D is ambiguous. Germline V gene sequence: CDR1 SEHNR, CDR2 FQNEAQ (reference sequence). This CDR3 has 12 residues. The germline V and J ends were trimmed by 7 bases and 0 bases, with 6 bases remaining between them. CDR3: CASTRYQETQYF. The CDR3 region has the DNA TGTGCCAGCACCCGGTACCAAGAGACCCAGTACTTC.

The J gene is TRBJ1-1, the V gene TRBV18; 7 bases are a match to TRBD1. The V gene end was trimmed by 4 bases and the J gene end by 7 bases; junction bases not matched to a gene: 3. This CDR3 is 12 amino acids long. Germline values: CDR1 KGHSH, CDR2 LQKENI. The DNA for the CDR3 is TGTGCCAGCTCACGACGGGACAGTGAAGCTTTCTTT. This encodes CASSRRDSEAFF. The whole variable domain, filled in from reference TRBV18 and TRBJ1-1, reads NAGVMQNPRHLVRRRGQEARLRCSPMKGHSHVYWYRQLPEEGLKFMVYLQKENIIDESGMPKERFSAEFPKEGPSILRIQQVVRGDSAAYFCASSRRDSEAFFGQGTRLTVV.

This clone was counted once. This CDR3 is CASSIFGQGNQPQHF. The CDR3 region has the DNA TGTGCCAGTAGTATATTCGGACAGGGCAATCAGCCCCAGCATTTT. V gene TRBV19 combines with J gene TRBJ1-5; TRBD1 matches at 7 bases. CDR1 and CDR2 (germline): LNHDA, SQIVND (reference sequence). With V trimmed by 2 bases and J by 2 bases, 3 bases remained unmatched. There are 15 residues in the CDR3. Combining the CDR3 with reference TRBV19 and TRBJ1-5 gives the whole variable domain DGGITQSPKYLFRKEGQNVTLSCEQNLNHDAMYWYRQDPGQGLRLIYYSQIVNDFQKGDIAEGYSVSREKKESFPLTVTSAQKNPTAFYLCASSIFGQGNQPQHFGDGTRLSIL.

A single count supports this clone. The chain carries TRBV7-3 and TRBJ1-1; D gene unclear. Germline CDR1 reads SGHTA; CDR2 reads FQGTGA. The CDR3 has 14 amino acids. Trimming pared 5 bases from V and 1 base from J, leaving 11 bases between. The CDR3 protein is CASSTTGGNTEAFF. As DNA, the CDR3 is TGTGCCAGCAGCACTACCGGCGGGAACACTGAAGCTTTCTTT.